The 2 T cell receptor beta chains given below trace back to one sample, sequenced in a study of blood T cells in healthy people across ages (dated by TCRdb to between 2014 and 2016). The library came from 5' RACE. Sequencing used an Illumina HiSeq 2500. The second PCR ran for roughly 6 to 11 cycles and used a J-beta primer mix along with a sample-barcoded 5' primer. Using fastp at Q25 and MiXCR, TCRdb reprocessed the public reads and kept productive beta chains. Merged by CDR3 protein, the rows form single entries marked with the most common genes and DNA. The sample data list over 950,000 distinct CDR3 sequences, and roughly two fifths of these were observed just once. The ten biggest clones cover roughly 14% of the sample. The sequencing sample was made of blood. Source of these receptors: a man aged 18 to 29 in good health.

The CDR3 loop reads CSALPAGGSPDTQYF. CDR3 DNA sequence: TGCAGTGCCCTGCCAGCGGGGGGTTCCCCAGATACGCAGTATTTT. V is TRBV20-1 and J is TRBJ2-3, with 9 bases that match TRBD2. V shed 6 bases, J shed 4 bases, and the junction held 11 bases outside the gene matches. Looked up from germline, CDR1 is DFQATT and CDR2 is SNEGSKA (reference sequence). This CDR3 comprises 15 residues.

The sample holds a few counts of this clonotype. The chain couples TRBV20-1 to TRBJ2-3, with D uncertain. The V end lost 0 bases, the J end lost 4 bases, and 14 bases lay between the germline ends. The CDR3 loop spans 15 amino acids. Germline lookup yields CDR1 DFQATT and CDR2 SNEGSKA (reference sequence). CDR3 residues: CSARDPVAPPDTQYF. The CDR3 coding sequence is TGCAGTGCTAGAGATCCGGTAGCCCCGCCAGATACGCAGTATTTT.